The 13 T cell receptor beta chains given below trace back to one sample, sequenced in a study of blood T cells in healthy people across ages. PCR was performed a second time for roughly 7 to 12 cycles using a sample-barcoded 5' primer and a J-beta primer mix. TCRdb called the 5' RACE reads again in MiXCR, with one record for every CDR3 protein. In the table there are fewer than 1,000,000 distinct CDR3 sequences, about 47% of which are singletons. Input material: blood. The receptors here all came from a man older than 75 in good health.

The chain is built from TRBV3-1 and TRBJ2-1, with 9 nucleotides matching TRBD1. CDR3 length equals 14 residues. From germline, CDR1 is LGHDT and CDR2 YNNKEL (reference sequence). The ends lost 5 bases at V and 9 bases at J; junction bases unmatched: 8. Here the CDR3 DNA reads TGTGCCAGCAGCGGACAGGGGAACGGCAGTGAGCAGTTCTTC. Protein sequence: CASSGQGNGSEQFF.

This clonotype was detected only a few times. J is TRBJ1-2 and V is TRBV9; 9 bases match TRBD1. CDR1 is SGDLS, CDR2 YYNGEE, per germline. The CDR3 covers 16 residues. V shed 3 bases, J shed 8 bases, and the junction held 14 bases outside the gene matches. CDR3 nucleotide sequence: TGTGCCAGCAGCGCACCTCGGGGACAGGGCATTCGCGGCTACACCTTC. Its translation: CASSAPRGQGIRGYTF.

J is TRBJ2-7 and V is TRBV28; 10 nucleotides match TRBD2. The CDR3 covers 14 residues. V shed 7 bases, J shed 3 bases, and the junction held 6 bases outside the gene matches. Per the germline V gene, CDR1 is MDHEN and CDR2 is SYDVKM. The CDR3 coding sequence is TGTGCCAGCATGAGCGGACTAGCGGTCTACGAGCAGTACTTC. It translates to CASMSGLAVYEQYF.

This clonotype was seen only a few times. The V gene is TRBV5-1, the J gene TRBJ2-6; 8 bases are shared with TRBD1. CDR3 length: 17 amino acids. Trimming took 0 bases from V and 0 from J; bases not matched to a gene: 2. Germline V gives CDR1 SGHRS, CDR2 YFSETQ. The CDR3 coding sequence is TGCGCCAGCAGCTTGGGGGACAGGATCTCTGGGGCCAACGTCCTGACTTTC. The encoded protein is CASSLGDRISGANVLTF.

This chain connects TRBV29-1 to TRBJ2-7; 8 bases are shared with TRBD1. Trimming took 4 bases from V and 5 from J; bases not matched to a gene: 4. CDR3 length: 12 amino acids. Germline loops: CDR1 SQVTM, CDR2 ANQGSEA. CDR3 in DNA: TGCAGCGTTGCGGACAGGGAGAACGAGCAGTACTTC. Protein sequence: CSVADRENEQYF.

Points on this clonotype: A read error may account for a junction end that differs from germline. The chain employs TRBV29-1 and TRBJ2-1, with D possibly being TRBD2 (6 bases). The end of the DNA is better explained by TRBJ2-7, so the J call may be wrong. The CDR3 consists of 15 residues. Germline V gene sequence: CDR1 SQVTM, CDR2 ANQGSEA. The CDR3 DNA reads as TGCGGCGTTGAAGGGACTTATGACTCCTACAATGAGCAGTACTTC. Protein: CGVEGTYDSYNEQYF.

J is TRBJ2-3 and V is TRBV29-1, with TRBD1 matching 9 bases. Germline lookup yields CDR1 SQVTM and CDR2 ANQGSEA. V dropped 7 bases and J dropped 3; count of bases not matched to a gene: 5. The CDR3 is 13 amino acids. CDR3 region: CSDRDRATDTQYF. As DNA, the CDR3 is TGCAGCGACCGGGACAGGGCTACAGATACGCAGTATTTT.

Only a few counts were recorded for this clonotype. This sequence joins TRBV13 and TRBJ2-5; 8 bases are shared with TRBD1. The J call may be incorrect, as the DNA end agrees better with TRBJ2-7. The germline gives CDR1 PRHDT, CDR2 FYEKMQ (reference sequence). The length of the CDR3 is 15 residues. The CDR3 DNA follows: TGTGCCAGCAGCTTAGACCCAGGGGGCGTGTACGAGCAGTACTTC. Residues: CASSLDPGGVYEQYF.

In this sample, this clonotype turned up once. The chain employs TRBV12-3 or TRBV12-4 and TRBJ1-5; perhaps TRBD1 as D (5 bases). V was trimmed by 7 bases and J by 0 bases, leaving 10 bases between them. There are 14 residues in the CDR3. CDR3: CASTRGSSNQPQHF. The CDR3 nucleotides are TGTGCCAGCACGAGGGGAAGTAGCAATCAGCCCCAGCATTTT.

The DNA of the CDR3 is TGTGCCAGCAGCCCGACTGGGGCCGGGGGTGCCTACGAGCAGTACTTC. Translated: CASSPTGAGGAYEQYF. The chain uses TRBV7-6 and TRBJ2-7, with D perhaps TRBD2 (6 bases). The V end was cut by 5 bases, the J end by 2 bases, with 19 bases between. The V gene's germline CDR1 is SGHVS and CDR2 FNYEAQ. The CDR3 is 16 amino acids. Drawing the rest from reference TRBV7-6 and TRBJ2-7, the complete variable domain is GAGVSQSPRYKVTKRGQDVALRCDPISGHVSLYWYRQALGQGPEFLTYFNYEAQQDKSGLPNDRFSAERPEGSISTLTIQRTEQRDSAMYRCASSPTGAGGAYEQYFGPGTRLTVT.

The table lists this clonotype with a few counts. V usage is TRBV12-3 or TRBV12-4 and J usage is TRBJ2-7; 10 bases are shared with TRBD2. The CDR3 contains 15 residues. J was trimmed by 4 bases and V by 3 bases; bases with no gene match: 6. CDR3 loop: CASSLDPGLAYEQYF. Written as DNA, the CDR3 is TGTGCCAGCAGTTTGGACCCGGGACTAGCGTACGAGCAGTACTTC.

The J gene is TRBJ2-1, the V gene TRBV2; 7 nucleotides match TRBD1. Germline-derived CDR1 and CDR2 are SNHLY and FYNNEI. This CDR3 is built from 14 residues. V trimming: 8 bases; J trimming: 0 bases; junction bases outside the gene matches: 4. CDR3 DNA sequence: TGTGCCAGCTTGAGGGGGCCCTCCTACAATGAGCAGTTCTTC. It translates to CASLRGPSYNEQFF.

Worth noting for this clonotype: At one boundary the junction diverges from the germline segment, which might be a read error. The V gene is TRBV6-6, the J gene TRBJ2-3; 10 bases map to TRBD2. Germline V gives CDR1 MNHNY, CDR2 SVGAGI (reference sequence). CDR3 length: 16 amino acids. In DNA, the CDR3 is TGTGCCAGCAGGCCTAGCGGGAGTCGGGGCACGGATACGCAGTATTTT. This translates into CASRPSGSRGTDTQYF.